One sample yielded the 2 T cell receptor beta chains listed below, sequenced in a study of CD8 T cells in ankylosing spondylitis (dated by TCRdb to 2016 to 2017). Library preparation used 5' RACE. The sequencer listed for this sample is Illumina HiSeq 2500. TCRdb passed the public sequencing reads through fastp at Q25 and MiXCR, retaining productive beta sequences. Every entry covers one CDR3 protein and lists the most common genes and DNA from its rows. In all, the sample holds 180,000 or so distinct CDR3 sequences, and approximately 10% of those were seen once. The ten largest clones take up 25% to 30% of the sample. The source material was blood, either unsorted or a sorted T cell fraction (not recorded which). The source is a male donor with ankylosing spondylitis or in good health (not recorded which).

This clonotype was observed many times. The J gene is TRBJ1-2, the V gene TRBV24-1, with 10 bases identical to TRBD1. The V and J ends lost 3 bases and 5 bases, in that order; junction bases with no gene match: 5. Germline CDR1 is KGHDR and CDR2 is SFDVKD. The CDR3 length is 15 residues. CDR3 in amino acids: CATSDPGQGIYGYTF. CDR3 in DNA: TGTGCCACCAGTGATCCGGGACAGGGGATTTATGGCTACACCTTC.

As for this clonotype: A read error may produce the germline difference seen at one junction end. V gene TRBV19 combines with J gene TRBJ1-1, with a weak D call TRBD1 (6 bases). From germline, CDR1 is LNHDA and CDR2 SQIVND (reference sequence). The CDR3 length is 17 residues. In nucleotides, the CDR3 is TGTGCCAATAGTACCCTCGGGGGGCGAGGAATGAACACTGAAGCTTTCTTT. Its protein is CANSTLGGRGMNTEAFF. Filled out from reference TRBV19 and TRBJ1-1, the complete variable domain reads DGGITQSPKYLFRKEGQNVTLSCEQNLNHDAMYWYRQDPGQGLRLIYYSQIVNDFQKGDIAEGYSVSREKKESFPLTVTSAQKNPTAFYLCANSTLGGRGMNTEAFFGQGTRLTVV.